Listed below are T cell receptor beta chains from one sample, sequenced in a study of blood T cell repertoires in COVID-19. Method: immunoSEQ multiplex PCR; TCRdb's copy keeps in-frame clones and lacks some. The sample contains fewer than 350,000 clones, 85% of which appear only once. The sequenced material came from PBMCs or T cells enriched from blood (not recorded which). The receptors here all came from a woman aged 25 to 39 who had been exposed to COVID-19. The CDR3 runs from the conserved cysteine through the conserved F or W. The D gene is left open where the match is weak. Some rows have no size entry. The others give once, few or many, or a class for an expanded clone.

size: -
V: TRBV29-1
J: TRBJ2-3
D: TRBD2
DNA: TGCAGCGTTGAAGCGGGGGGGACAGATACGCAGTATTTT
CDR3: CSVEAGGTDTQYF

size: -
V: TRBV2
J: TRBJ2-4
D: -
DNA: TGTGCCAGCAGCCCGAAGAGTGTTGGCGGCCCGTTAGCCAAAAACATTCAGTACTTC
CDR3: CASSPKSVGGPLAKNIQYF

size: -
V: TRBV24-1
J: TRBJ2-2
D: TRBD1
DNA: TGTGCCACCAGTGATTGGGACAGAAGCTCCGGGGAGCTGTTTTTT
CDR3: CATSDWDRSSGELFF

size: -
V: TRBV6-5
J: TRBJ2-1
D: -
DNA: TGTGCAAGGGCGGGATATAGTGAGTTCTTC
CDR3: CARAGYSEFF

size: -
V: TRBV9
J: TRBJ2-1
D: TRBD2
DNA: TGTGCCAGCAGCTTCCTCACTAGCGGGAGGGATGAGCAGTTCTTC
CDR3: CASSFLTSGRDEQFF

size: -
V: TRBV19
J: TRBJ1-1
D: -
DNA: TGTGCCAGTAGTGGAAGCGGGAAGGCGGGCACTGAAGCTTTCTTT
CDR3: CASSGSGKAGTEAFF

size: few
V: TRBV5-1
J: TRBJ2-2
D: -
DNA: TGCGCCAGCAGCTTTGGTCAGAATTCCGCGAACACCGGGGAGCTGTTTTTT
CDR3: CASSFGQNSANTGELFF

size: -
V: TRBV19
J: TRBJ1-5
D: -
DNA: TGTGCCAGTAATGTGCGACAGAGCAATCAGCCCCAGCATTTT
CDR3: CASNVRQSNQPQHF

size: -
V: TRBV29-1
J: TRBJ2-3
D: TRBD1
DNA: TGCAGCGCTGAGCCGACAGGGTTCACAGATACGCAGTATTTT
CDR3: CSAEPTGFTDTQYF

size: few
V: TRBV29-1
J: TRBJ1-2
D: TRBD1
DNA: TGCAGCGTTGACGGACAGGGGGCCCTTAACTATGGCTACACCTTC
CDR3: CSVDGQGALNYGYTF

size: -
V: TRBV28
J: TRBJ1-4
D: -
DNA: TGTGCCAGCAGTTTGATCACACAGACAAATAATGAAAAACTGTTTTTT
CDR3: CASSLITQTNNEKLFF

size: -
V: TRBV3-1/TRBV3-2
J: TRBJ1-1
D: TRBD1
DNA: TGTGCCAGCAGCCGGACAGGGAACACTGAAGCTTTCTTT
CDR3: CASSRTGNTEAFF

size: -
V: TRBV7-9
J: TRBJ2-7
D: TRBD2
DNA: TGTGCCAGCAGCTGGCGGATCGGGGGGGCGAAGGACTACGAGCAGTACTTC
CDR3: CASSWRIGGAKDYEQYF

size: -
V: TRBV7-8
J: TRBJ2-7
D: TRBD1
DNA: TGTGCCAGCAGTTCCCCGGGACAGCTCGAGCAGTACTTC
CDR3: CASSSPGQLEQYF

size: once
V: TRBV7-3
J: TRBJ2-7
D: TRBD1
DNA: TGTGCCAGCAGCTACGGGACAGGAGGCTACGAGCAGTACTTC
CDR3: CASSYGTGGYEQYF

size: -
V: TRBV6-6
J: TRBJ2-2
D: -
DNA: TGTGCCAGCAGTCCCCCTCCCGGGACTCAAGACACCGGGGAGCTGTTTTTT
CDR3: CASSPPPGTQDTGELFF

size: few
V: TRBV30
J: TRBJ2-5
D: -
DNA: TGTGCCTGGAGTGTACGGGGGATTCAAGAGACCCAGTACTTC
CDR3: CAWSVRGIQETQYF

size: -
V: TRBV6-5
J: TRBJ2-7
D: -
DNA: TGTGCCAGCAGTACCCGAAGCCGCGGCGACGAGCAGTACTTC
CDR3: CASSTRSRGDEQYF

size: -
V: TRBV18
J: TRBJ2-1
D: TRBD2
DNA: TGTGCCAGCTCGCCGACTAGCGGGGTATACAATGAGCAGTTCTTC
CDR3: CASSPTSGVYNEQFF

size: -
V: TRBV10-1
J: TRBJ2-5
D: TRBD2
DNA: TGCGCCAGCAGTGATTCCCTAGCGGGGGGGGAAGAGACCCAGTACTTC
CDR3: CASSDSLAGGEETQYF

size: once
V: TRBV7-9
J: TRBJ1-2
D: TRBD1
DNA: TGTGCCAGCAGCGCAGGACAGGGGGCGGCCTATGGCTACACCTTC
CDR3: CASSAGQGAAYGYTF

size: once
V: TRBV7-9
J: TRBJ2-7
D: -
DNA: TGTGCCAGCAGCTTCGGACAGCTGGGATACGAGCAGTACTTC
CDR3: CASSFGQLGYEQYF

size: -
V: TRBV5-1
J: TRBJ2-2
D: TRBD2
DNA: TGCGCCAGCAGCTTGTACGGACTAGCGGGAGGGATAAACACCGGGGAGCTGTTTTTT
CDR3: CASSLYGLAGGINTGELFF

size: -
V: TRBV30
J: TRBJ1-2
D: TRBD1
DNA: TGTGCCTGGAGTACTGGGGACAGGGTAAAGGGCTACACCTTC
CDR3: CAWSTGDRVKGYTF

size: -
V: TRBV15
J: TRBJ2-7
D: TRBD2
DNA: TGTGCCACCAGCGACGGGAGACTAGCGGGGTTGAGGGAGCAGTACTTC
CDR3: CATSDGRLAGLREQYF

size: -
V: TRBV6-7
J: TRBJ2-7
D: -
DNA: TGTGCCAGAGTCGTATTGGTCCCTAGAGAGCAGTACTTC
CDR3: CARVVLVPREQYF

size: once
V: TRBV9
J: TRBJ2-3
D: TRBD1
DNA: TGTGCCAGCAGCATCGACTTGCCCGGACAGGGTGGAACAGATACGCAGTATTTT
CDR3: CASSIDLPGQGGTDTQYF

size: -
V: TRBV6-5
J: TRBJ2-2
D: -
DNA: TGTGCCAGCAGTTACTCGAGCGGGAACACCGGGGAGCTGTTTTTT
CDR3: CASSYSSGNTGELFF

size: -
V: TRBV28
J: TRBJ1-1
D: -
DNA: TGTGCCAGCAGTCTACGTGAAGCTTTCTTT
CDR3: CASSLREAFF

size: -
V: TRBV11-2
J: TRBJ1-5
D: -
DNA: TGTGCCAGCAGCCGTCAGGCTAGCAATCAGCCCCAGCATTTT
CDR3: CASSRQASNQPQHF

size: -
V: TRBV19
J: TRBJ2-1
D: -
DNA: TGTGCCAGTAGTAGGGGCCATGTATGGCCATACAATGAGCAGTTCTTC
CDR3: CASSRGHVWPYNEQFF